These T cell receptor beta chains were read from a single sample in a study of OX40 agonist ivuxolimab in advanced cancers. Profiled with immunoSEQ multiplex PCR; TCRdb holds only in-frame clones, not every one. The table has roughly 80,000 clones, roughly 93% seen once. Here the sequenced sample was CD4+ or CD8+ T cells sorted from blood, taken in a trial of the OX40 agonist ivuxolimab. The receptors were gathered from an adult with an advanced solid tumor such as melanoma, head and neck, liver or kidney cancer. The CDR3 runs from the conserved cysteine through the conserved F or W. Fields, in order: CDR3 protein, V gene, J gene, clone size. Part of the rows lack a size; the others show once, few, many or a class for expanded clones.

CASSLNPLLAAYNEQFF	TRBV27	TRBJ2-1	.
CAWVGSNGYTF	TRBV30	TRBJ1-2	.
CASSQRLFGQSYNSPLHF	TRBV4-3	TRBJ1-6	.
CASSQERQGLDVGTQYF	TRBV4-1	TRBJ2-5	once
CASSLFGDTQYF	TRBV27	TRBJ2-3	.
CASKAGSGNEAFF	TRBV19	TRBJ1-1	.
CASSELTYYEQYF	TRBV2	TRBJ2-7	.
CASSFNGDTGELFF	TRBV13	TRBJ2-2	.
CASSQLPGVWNEQFF	TRBV4-1	TRBJ2-1	.
CASSGTRGVSTDTQYF	TRBV6-1	TRBJ2-3	once
CATSRFGTSGSDEQFF	TRBV15	TRBJ2-1	.
CASSPLSGHLRNTIYF	TRBV28	TRBJ1-3	.
CASGMGGFNEQFF	TRBV12-5	TRBJ2-1	.
CASSDVKGEQYF	TRBV27	TRBJ2-7	.
CASSVRDRGLGETQYF	TRBV9	TRBJ2-5	.
CASSPPREGEQFF	TRBV4-2	TRBJ2-1	.
CASSSNGLVSSYNEQFF	TRBV7-8	TRBJ2-1	.
CASSQDRGDEQYF	TRBV14	TRBJ2-7	once
CASSQGWETVRGPEAFF	TRBV5-4	TRBJ1-1	.
CASSPRLDRAHWPQHF	TRBV4-1	TRBJ1-5	.
CASSWPYNRGFYGYTF	TRBV5-6	TRBJ1-2	.
CASRSEGGWEKLFF	TRBV27	TRBJ1-4	.
CSVVGGGAYEQYF	TRBV29-1	TRBJ2-7	.
CASSLASPGNLAGAGTDTQYF	TRBV7-8	TRBJ2-3	.
CAWSLADRAAYEQYF	TRBV30	TRBJ2-7	.
CASSSSSVQQTLNQPQHF	TRBV5-5	TRBJ1-5	.
CASSPEATRSGEQYF	TRBV18	TRBJ2-7	.
CASSKVRRTGGTGANVLTF	TRBV21-1	TRBJ2-6	.
CASSFQGSTDTQYF	TRBV27	TRBJ2-3	.
CASNLAGGADTQYF	TRBV6-6	TRBJ2-3	.
CAWSNGGRSPYEQYF	TRBV30	TRBJ2-7	.
CASSQGTANYGYTF	TRBV14	TRBJ1-2	.
CASKQGWDYEQYF	TRBV2	TRBJ2-7	once
CASSYYGELFF	TRBV6-5	TRBJ2-2	.
CASSQIGGTEAFF	TRBV4-3	TRBJ1-1	.
CASGFWGGELFF	TRBV12-5	TRBJ2-2	.
CASLSVGGGEAFF	TRBV10-2	TRBJ1-1	.
CASSLDYYGYTF	TRBV7-8	TRBJ1-2	.
CSGVTGEGPYEQYF	TRBV29-1	TRBJ2-7	.
CASSVGGAKDTQYF	TRBV9	TRBJ2-3	.
CASSFGGEQYF	TRBV7-9	TRBJ2-7	.
CASSLLGLADESSYNEQFF	TRBV28	TRBJ2-1	.
CASSVSGETQYF	TRBV7-8	TRBJ2-5	.
CASSGGRNQPQHF	TRBV28	TRBJ1-5	.
CASSQGNIQYF	TRBV4-1	TRBJ2-4	.
CASSLYRNTEAFF	TRBV7-2	TRBJ1-1	.
CASSSGQNYGYTF	TRBV7-2	TRBJ1-2	.
CASRTQWSNYGYTF	TRBV6-5	TRBJ1-2	.
CASSLSNGGGTGELFF	TRBV27	TRBJ2-2	once
CASSSTHSGTGGVYTF	TRBV27	TRBJ1-2	.
CASSPFGTEAFF	TRBV6-6	TRBJ1-1	.
CASSSRPYEQYF	TRBV13	TRBJ2-7	.
CASSLGRGNAFF	TRBV13	TRBJ1-1	.